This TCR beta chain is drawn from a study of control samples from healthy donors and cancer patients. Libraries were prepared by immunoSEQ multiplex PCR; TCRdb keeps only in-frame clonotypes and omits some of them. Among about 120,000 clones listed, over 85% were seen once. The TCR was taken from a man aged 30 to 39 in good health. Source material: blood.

The CDR3 loop is CASSYISGTGGNEQFF. The CDR3, as DNA: TGTGCCAGCAGCTATATTTCCGGGACAGGAGGGAATGAGCAGTTCTTC. The chain is built from TRBV7-8 and TRBJ2-1, with TRBD1 matching over 8 bases. The CDR3 extends over 16 amino acids. Germline CDR1 is SGHVS and CDR2 is FQNEAQ. Trimming removed 4 bases from V and 7 bases from J; junction bases left unmatched: 12.